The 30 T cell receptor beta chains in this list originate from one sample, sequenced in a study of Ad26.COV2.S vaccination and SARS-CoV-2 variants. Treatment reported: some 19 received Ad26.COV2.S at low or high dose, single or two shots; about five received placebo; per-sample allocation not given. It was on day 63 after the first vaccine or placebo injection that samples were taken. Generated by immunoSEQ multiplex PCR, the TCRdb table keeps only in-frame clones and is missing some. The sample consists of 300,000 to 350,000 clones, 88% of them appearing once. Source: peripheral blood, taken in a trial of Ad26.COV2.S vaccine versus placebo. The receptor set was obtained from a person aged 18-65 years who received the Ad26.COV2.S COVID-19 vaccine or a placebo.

CDR3 amino acids: CASSYWAGAYYEQYF. The CDR3 coding sequence is TGTGCCAGCAGTTACTGGGCAGGGGCGTACTACGAGCAGTACTTC. The chain combines TRBV6-5 with TRBJ2-7; TRBD1 is a possible D gene (6 bases). The CDR3 is made up of 15 amino acids. V dropped 1 base and J dropped 3 bases, with 13 bases sitting between them. From germline, CDR1 is MNHEY and CDR2 SVGAGI.

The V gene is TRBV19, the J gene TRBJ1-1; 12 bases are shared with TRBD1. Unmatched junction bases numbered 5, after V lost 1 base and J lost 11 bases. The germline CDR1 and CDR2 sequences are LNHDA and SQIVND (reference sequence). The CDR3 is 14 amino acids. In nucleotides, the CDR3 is TGTGCCAGTAGTATAGCCCCGGGACAGGGGGCGGCTTTCTTT. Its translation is CASSIAPGQGAAFF.

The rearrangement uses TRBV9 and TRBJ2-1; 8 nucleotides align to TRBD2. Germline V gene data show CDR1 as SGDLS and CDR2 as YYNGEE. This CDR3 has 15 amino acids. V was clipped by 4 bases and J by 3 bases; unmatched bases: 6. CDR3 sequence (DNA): TGTGCCAGCAGCCCCGGGACTAGAGGCTACAATGAGCAGTTCTTC. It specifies CASSPGTRGYNEQFF.

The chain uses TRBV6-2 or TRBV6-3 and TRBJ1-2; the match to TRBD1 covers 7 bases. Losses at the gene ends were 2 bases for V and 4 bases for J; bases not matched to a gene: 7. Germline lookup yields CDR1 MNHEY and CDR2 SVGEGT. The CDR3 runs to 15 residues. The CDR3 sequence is CASSYRGRFVYGYTF. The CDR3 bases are TGTGCCAGCAGTTACAGGGGGCGCTTCGTCTATGGCTACACCTTC.

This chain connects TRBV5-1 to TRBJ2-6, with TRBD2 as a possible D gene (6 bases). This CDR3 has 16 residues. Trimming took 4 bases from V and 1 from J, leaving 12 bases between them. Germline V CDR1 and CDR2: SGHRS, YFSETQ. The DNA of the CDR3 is TGCGCCAGCAGCCTACCCGGACTATCTGGGGCCAACGTCCTGACTTTC. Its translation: CASSLPGLSGANVLTF.

For the CDR3, the DNA is TGTGCCACCAGCAGAGCAACCGCTGAAAAACTGTTTTTT. This codes for CATSRATAEKLFF. The chain links TRBV15 to TRBJ1-4; no clear D. CDR3 size: 13 residues. Germline assignment: CDR1 LNHNV and CDR2 YYDKDF (reference sequence). Trimming left V 1 base short and J 7 bases short, with 7 bases between.

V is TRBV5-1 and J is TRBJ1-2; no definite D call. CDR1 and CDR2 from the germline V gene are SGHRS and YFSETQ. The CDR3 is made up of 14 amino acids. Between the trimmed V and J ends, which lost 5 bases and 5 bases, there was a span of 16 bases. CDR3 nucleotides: TGCGCCAGCAGGTTTCAGGAAGGGCTTTATGGCTACACCTTC. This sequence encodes CASRFQEGLYGYTF.

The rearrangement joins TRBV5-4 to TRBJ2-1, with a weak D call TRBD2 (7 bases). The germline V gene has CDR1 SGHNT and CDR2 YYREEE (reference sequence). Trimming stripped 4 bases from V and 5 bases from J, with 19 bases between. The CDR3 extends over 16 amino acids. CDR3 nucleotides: TGTGCCAGCAGCCCAAGGGGGGGGATTAATGACAATGAGCAGTTCTTC. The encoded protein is CASSPRGGINDNEQFF.

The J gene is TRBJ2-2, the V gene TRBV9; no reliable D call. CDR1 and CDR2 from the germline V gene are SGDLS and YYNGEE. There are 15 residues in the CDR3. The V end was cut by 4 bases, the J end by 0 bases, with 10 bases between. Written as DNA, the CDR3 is TGTGCCAGCAGCCAAAGGCGAGCGAACACCGGGGAGCTGTTTTTT. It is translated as CASSQRRANTGELFF.

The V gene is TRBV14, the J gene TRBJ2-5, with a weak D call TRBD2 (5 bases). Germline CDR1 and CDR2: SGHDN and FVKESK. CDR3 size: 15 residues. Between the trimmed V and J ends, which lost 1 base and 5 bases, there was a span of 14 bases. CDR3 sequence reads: CASSQVRGMRETQYF. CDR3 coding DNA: TGTGCCAGCAGCCAAGTCCGAGGGATGCGGGAGACCCAGTACTTC.

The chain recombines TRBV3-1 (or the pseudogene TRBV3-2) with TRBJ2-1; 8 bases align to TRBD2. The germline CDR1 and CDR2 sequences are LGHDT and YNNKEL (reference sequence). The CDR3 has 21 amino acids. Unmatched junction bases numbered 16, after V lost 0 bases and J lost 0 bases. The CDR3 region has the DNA TGTGCCAGCAGCCAAGAACGTGGCGGGAGGACCGTGCACTACTCCTACAATGAGCAGTTCTTC. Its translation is CASSQERGGRTVHYSYNEQFF.

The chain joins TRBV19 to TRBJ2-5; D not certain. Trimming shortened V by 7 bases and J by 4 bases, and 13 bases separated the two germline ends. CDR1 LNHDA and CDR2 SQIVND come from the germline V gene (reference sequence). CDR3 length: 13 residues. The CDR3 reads CASKNEPAETQYF. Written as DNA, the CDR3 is TGTGCCAGTAAGAATGAGCCGGCAGAGACCCAGTACTTC.

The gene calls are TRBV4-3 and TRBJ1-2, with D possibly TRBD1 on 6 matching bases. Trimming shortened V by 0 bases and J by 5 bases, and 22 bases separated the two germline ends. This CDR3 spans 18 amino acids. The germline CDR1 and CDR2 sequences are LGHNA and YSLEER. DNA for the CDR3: TGCGCCAGCAGCCAAGATATCCGGGGGGCCAGGGGTCGATATGGCTACACCTTC. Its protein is CASSQDIRGARGRYGYTF.

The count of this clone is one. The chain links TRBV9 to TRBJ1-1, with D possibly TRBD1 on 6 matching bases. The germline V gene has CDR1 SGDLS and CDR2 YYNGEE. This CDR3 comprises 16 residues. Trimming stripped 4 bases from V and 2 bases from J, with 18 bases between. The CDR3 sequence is CASSPRGQQENTEAFF. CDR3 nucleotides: TGTGCCAGCAGCCCGCGGGGGCAACAGGAAAACACTGAAGCTTTCTTT. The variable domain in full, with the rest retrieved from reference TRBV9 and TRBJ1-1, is DSGVTQTPKHLITATGQRVTLRCSPRSGDLSVYWYQQSLDQGLQFLIQYYNGEERAKGNILERFSAQQFPDLHSELNLSSLELGDSALYFCASSPRGQQENTEAFFGQGTRLTVV.

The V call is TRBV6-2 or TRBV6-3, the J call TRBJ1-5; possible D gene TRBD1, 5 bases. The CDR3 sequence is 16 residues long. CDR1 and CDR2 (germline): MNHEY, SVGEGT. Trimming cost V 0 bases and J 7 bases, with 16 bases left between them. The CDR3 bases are TGTGCCAGCAGTTACTCGCAGGGCGACCTCGGACAGCCCCAGCATTTT. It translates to CASSYSQGDLGQPQHF.

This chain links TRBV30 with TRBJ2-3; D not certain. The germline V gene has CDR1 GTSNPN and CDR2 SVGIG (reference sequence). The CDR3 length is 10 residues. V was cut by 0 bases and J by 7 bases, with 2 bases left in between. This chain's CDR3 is CAWSVHTQYF. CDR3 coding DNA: TGTGCCTGGAGTGTACATACGCAGTATTTT.

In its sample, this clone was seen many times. This chain's CDR3 is CASSEGANNEQFF. DNA of the CDR3: TGTGCCAGCAGTGAGGGGGCGAACAATGAGCAGTTCTTC. The chain carries TRBV6-4 and TRBJ2-1; perhaps TRBD1 as D (6 bases). CDR1 and CDR2 (germline): MRHNA, SNTAGT. Trimming took off 3 bases at V and 5 bases at J, with 8 bases between the two ends. This CDR3 is 13 amino acids long.

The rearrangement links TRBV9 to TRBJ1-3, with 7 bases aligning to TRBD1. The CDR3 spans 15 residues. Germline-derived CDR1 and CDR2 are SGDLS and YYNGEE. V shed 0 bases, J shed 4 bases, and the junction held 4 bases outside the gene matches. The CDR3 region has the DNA TGTGCCAGCAGCGTAGGAACAGGGGTCGGAAACACCATATATTTT. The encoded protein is CASSVGTGVGNTIYF.

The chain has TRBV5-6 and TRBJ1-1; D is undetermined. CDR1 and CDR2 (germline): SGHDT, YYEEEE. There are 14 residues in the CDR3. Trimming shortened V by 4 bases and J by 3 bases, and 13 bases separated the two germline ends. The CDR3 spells CASSLPGMYTEAFF. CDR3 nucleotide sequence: TGTGCCAGCAGCCTCCCGGGAATGTACACTGAAGCTTTCTTT.

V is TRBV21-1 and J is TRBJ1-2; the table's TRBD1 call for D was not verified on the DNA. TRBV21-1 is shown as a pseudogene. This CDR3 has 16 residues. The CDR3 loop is CASSKGGQGEGFSYTF. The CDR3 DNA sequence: TGTGCCAGCAGCAAAGGGGGGCAGGGGGAAGGATTTAGCTACACCTTC.

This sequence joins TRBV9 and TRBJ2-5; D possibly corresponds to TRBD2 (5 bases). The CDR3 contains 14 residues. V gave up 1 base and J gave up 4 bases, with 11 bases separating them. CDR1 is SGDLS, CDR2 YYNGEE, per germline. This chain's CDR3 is CASSVMGDPETQYF. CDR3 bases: TGTGCCAGCAGCGTAATGGGAGATCCAGAGACCCAGTACTTC.

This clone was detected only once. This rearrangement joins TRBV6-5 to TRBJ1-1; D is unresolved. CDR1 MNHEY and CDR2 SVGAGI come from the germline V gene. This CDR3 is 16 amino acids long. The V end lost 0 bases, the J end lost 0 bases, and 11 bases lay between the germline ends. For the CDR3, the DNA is TGTGCCAGCAGTTACTCTCTACAGAGCATGAACACTGAAGCTTTCTTT. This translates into CASSYSLQSMNTEAFF.

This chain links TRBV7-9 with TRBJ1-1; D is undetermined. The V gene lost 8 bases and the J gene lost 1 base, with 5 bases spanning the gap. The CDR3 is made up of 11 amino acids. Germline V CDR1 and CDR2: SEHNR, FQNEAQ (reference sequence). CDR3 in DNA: TGTGCCAGCGTTAAGAACACTGAAGCTTTCTTT. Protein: CASVKNTEAFF.

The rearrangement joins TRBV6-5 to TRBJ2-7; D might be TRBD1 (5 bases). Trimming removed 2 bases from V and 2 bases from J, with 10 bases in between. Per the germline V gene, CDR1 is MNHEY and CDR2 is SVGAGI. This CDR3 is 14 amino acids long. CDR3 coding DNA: TGTGCCAGCAGTTACGCAGGGCCGGCCTACGAGCAGTACTTC. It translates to CASSYAGPAYEQYF.

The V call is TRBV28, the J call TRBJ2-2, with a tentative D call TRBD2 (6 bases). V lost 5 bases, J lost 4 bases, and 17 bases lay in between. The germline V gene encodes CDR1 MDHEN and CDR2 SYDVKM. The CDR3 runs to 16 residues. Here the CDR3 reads CASSPRRTIITGELFF. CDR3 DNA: TGTGCCAGCAGTCCGCGGAGGACTATCATCACCGGGGAGCTGTTTTTT.

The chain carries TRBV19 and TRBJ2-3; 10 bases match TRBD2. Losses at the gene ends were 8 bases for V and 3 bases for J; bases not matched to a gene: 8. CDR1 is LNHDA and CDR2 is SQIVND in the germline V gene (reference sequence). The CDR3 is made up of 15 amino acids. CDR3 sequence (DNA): TGTGCCAGTCACCCAAGCGGGAGGGTGACAGATACGCAGTATTTT. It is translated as CASHPSGRVTDTQYF.

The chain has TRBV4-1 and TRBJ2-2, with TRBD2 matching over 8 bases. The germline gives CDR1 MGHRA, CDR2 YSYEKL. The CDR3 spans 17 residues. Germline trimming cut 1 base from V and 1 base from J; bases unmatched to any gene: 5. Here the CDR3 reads CASSQVSSGRNTGELFF. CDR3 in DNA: TGCGCCAGCAGCCAAGTCTCTAGCGGGCGGAACACCGGGGAGCTGTTTTTT.

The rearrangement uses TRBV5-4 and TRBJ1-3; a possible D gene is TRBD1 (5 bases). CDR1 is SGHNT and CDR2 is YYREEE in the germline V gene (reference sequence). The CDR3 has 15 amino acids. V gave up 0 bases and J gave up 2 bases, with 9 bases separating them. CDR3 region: CASSLVQGTGNTIYF. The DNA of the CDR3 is TGTGCCAGCAGCTTGGTCCAGGGTACTGGAAACACCATATATTTT. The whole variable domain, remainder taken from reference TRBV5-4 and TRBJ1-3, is ETGVTQSPTHLIKTRGQQVTLRCSSQSGHNTVSWYQQALGQGPQFIFQYYREEENGRGNFPPRFSGLQFPNYSSELNVNALELDDSALYLCASSLVQGTGNTIYFGEGSWLTVV.

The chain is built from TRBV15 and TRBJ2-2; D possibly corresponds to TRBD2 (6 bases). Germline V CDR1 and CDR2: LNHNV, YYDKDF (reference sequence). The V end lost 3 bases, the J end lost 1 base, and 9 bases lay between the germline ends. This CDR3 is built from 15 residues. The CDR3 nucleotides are TGTGCCACCAGCAGCGGGGGAGAGAACACCGGGGAGCTGTTTTTT. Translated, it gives CATSSGGENTGELFF.

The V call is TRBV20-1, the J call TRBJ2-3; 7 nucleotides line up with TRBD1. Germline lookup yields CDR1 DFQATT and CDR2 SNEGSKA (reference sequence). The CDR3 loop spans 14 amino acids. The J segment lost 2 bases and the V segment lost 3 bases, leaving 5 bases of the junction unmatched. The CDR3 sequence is CSASGTVSTDTQYF. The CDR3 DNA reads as TGCAGTGCTAGTGGGACAGTCTCCACAGATACGCAGTATTTT.